These T cell receptor beta chains were read from a single sample in a study of blood T cell repertoires in COVID-19. Sequenced by immunoSEQ multiplex PCR; TCRdb stores in-frame clones only, minus some. In the table there are 240,000 or so clones, more than 75% of which are singletons. What was sequenced was peripheral blood. All receptors come from a woman aged 40 to 50 who had recovered from COVID-19. CDR3s include the opening cysteine and the closing phenylalanine or tryptophan. A D gene is named only where the DNA matches it firmly. A clone size is listed for some rows: how often the clone was seen (once, few, many), or a class if it is expanded.

D gene: .; clone size: .; V gene: TRBV19; J gene: TRBJ1-1; CDR3 protein: CASSTRTAGAFF; CDR3 DNA: TGTGCCAGTAGTACCAGGACGGCAGGGGCTTTCTTT
D gene: TRBD1; clone size: .; V gene: TRBV6-5; J gene: TRBJ2-7; CDR3 protein: CASSPTGGVFHEQYF; CDR3 DNA: TGTGCCAGCAGTCCGACAGGGGGCGTGTTCCACGAGCAGTACTTC
D gene: TRBD2; clone size: .; V gene: TRBV5-4; J gene: TRBJ2-5; CDR3 protein: CASSVAGVGQETQYF; CDR3 DNA: TGTGCCAGCAGCGTAGCGGGAGTCGGCCAAGAGACCCAGTACTTC
D gene: .; clone size: .; V gene: TRBV7-3; J gene: TRBJ2-1; CDR3 protein: CASSLGSGPAYNEQFF; CDR3 DNA: TGTGCCAGCAGCTTAGGCAGCGGACCCGCCTACAATGAGCAGTTCTTC
D gene: .; clone size: once; V gene: TRBV5-6; J gene: TRBJ1-1; CDR3 protein: CASTLGGTEAFF; CDR3 DNA: TGTGCCAGCACTCTGGGGGGGACTGAAGCTTTCTTT
D gene: TRBD2; clone size: few; V gene: TRBV27; J gene: TRBJ2-2; CDR3 protein: CASSSPGLAGGTGELFF; CDR3 DNA: TGTGCCAGCAGTTCCCCGGGACTAGCGGGAGGCACCGGGGAGCTGTTTTTT
D gene: TRBD2; clone size: .; V gene: TRBV5-4; J gene: TRBJ2-5; CDR3 protein: CASSLAGTSGRSGKTQYF; CDR3 DNA: TGTGCCAGCAGCTTGGCCGGGACTAGCGGGAGGAGTGGGAAGACCCAGTACTTC
D gene: TRBD2; clone size: .; V gene: TRBV9; J gene: TRBJ2-1; CDR3 protein: CASSETSGREGEQFF; CDR3 DNA: TGTGCCAGCAGCGAGACTAGCGGGAGGGAGGGTGAGCAGTTCTTC
D gene: .; clone size: few; V gene: TRBV12-3/TRBV12-4; J gene: TRBJ1-2; CDR3 protein: CASRRTVLDGYTF; CDR3 DNA: TGTGCCAGCAGGAGGACAGTCCTCGATGGCTACACCTTC
D gene: .; clone size: .; V gene: TRBV21-1; J gene: TRBJ2-3; CDR3 protein: CASTRDTDTQYF; CDR3 DNA: TGTGCCAGCACCCGGGACACAGATACGCAGTATTTT
D gene: TRBD1; clone size: .; V gene: TRBV6-2/TRBV6-3; J gene: TRBJ2-7; CDR3 protein: CASSYTGTANEQYF; CDR3 DNA: TGTGCCAGCAGTTACACCGGGACAGCCAACGAGCAGTACTTC
D gene: TRBD1; clone size: many; V gene: TRBV7-9; J gene: TRBJ1-4; CDR3 protein: CASSPTSRGPEKLFF; CDR3 DNA: TGTGCCAGCAGCCCTACGTCCAGGGGGCCTGAAAAACTGTTTTTT
D gene: .; clone size: .; V gene: TRBV7-3; J gene: TRBJ1-2; CDR3 protein: CASSLTARGANYGYTF; CDR3 DNA: TGTGCCAGCAGCTTAACGGCGCGGGGCGCCAACTATGGCTACACCTTC
D gene: .; clone size: .; V gene: TRBV18; J gene: TRBJ1-6; CDR3 protein: CASSPGTVNNSPLHF; CDR3 DNA: TGTGCCAGCTCACCAGGCACAGTCAATAATTCACCCCTCCACTTT
D gene: TRBD2; clone size: .; V gene: TRBV4-2; J gene: TRBJ2-7; CDR3 protein: CASSPRLAGEQYF; CDR3 DNA: TGTGCCAGCAGCCCACGACTAGCGGGTGAGCAGTACTTC
D gene: TRBD2; clone size: .; V gene: TRBV2; J gene: TRBJ2-1; CDR3 protein: CASSAPGLPSYNEQFF; CDR3 DNA: TGTGCCAGCAGTGCCCCGGGACTACCCTCCTACAATGAGCAGTTCTTC
D gene: .; clone size: .; V gene: TRBV4-3; J gene: TRBJ1-2; CDR3 protein: CASSQDLGPYGYTF; CDR3 DNA: TGCGCCAGCAGCCAAGATCTGGGCCCCTATGGCTACACCTTC
D gene: .; clone size: .; V gene: TRBV10-3; J gene: TRBJ1-1; CDR3 protein: CAISGQNTEAFF; CDR3 DNA: TGTGCCATCAGCGGACAGAACACTGAAGCTTTCTTT
D gene: .; clone size: .; V gene: TRBV11-3; J gene: TRBJ1-1; CDR3 protein: CASSLDGAVNTEAFF; CDR3 DNA: TGTGCCAGCAGCTTAGATGGGGCAGTGAACACTGAAGCTTTCTTT
D gene: .; clone size: .; V gene: TRBV10-3; J gene: TRBJ2-7; CDR3 protein: CAIGPGGGARSYEQYF; CDR3 DNA: TGTGCCATCGGGCCTGGGGGCGGCGCCCGCTCCTACGAGCAGTACTTC
D gene: .; clone size: .; V gene: TRBV21-1; J gene: TRBJ2-3; CDR3 protein: CASSKAPRGGRAWGTDTQYF; CDR3 DNA: TGTGCCAGCAGCAAAGCCCCCAGGGGCGGGAGGGCCTGGGGCACAGATACGCAGTATTTT
D gene: .; clone size: once; V gene: TRBV6-5; J gene: TRBJ1-5; CDR3 protein: CASTSRSGGNQPQHF; CDR3 DNA: TGTGCCAGCACCTCGAGATCCGGGGGCAATCAGCCCCAGCATTTT
D gene: .; clone size: once; V gene: TRBV7-8; J gene: TRBJ2-2; CDR3 protein: CASSRVGGAGELFF; CDR3 DNA: TGTGCCAGCAGCCGAGTCGGTGGGGCTGGGGAGCTGTTTTTT
D gene: .; clone size: .; V gene: TRBV30; J gene: TRBJ1-6; CDR3 protein: CAWSTRDSPLHF; CDR3 DNA: TGTGCCTGGAGTACGCGAGATTCACCCCTCCACTTT
D gene: .; clone size: .; V gene: TRBV7-2; J gene: TRBJ1-2; CDR3 protein: CASSLATANRGYTF; CDR3 DNA: TGTGCCAGCAGCTTAGCCACAGCAAATAGAGGCTACACCTTC
D gene: .; clone size: .; V gene: TRBV6-5; J gene: TRBJ1-6; CDR3 protein: CASSYSGSSYNSPLHF; CDR3 DNA: TGTGCCAGCAGTTACTCAGGGAGCTCCTATAATTCACCCCTCCACTTT
D gene: TRBD1; clone size: once; V gene: TRBV11-2; J gene: TRBJ1-3; CDR3 protein: CASSLVAGQGSGNTIYF; CDR3 DNA: TGTGCCAGCAGCTTAGTGGCGGGACAGGGGTCCGGAAACACCATATATTTT
D gene: .; clone size: .; V gene: TRBV14; J gene: TRBJ1-2; CDR3 protein: CASSQGLGGGQANYGYTF; CDR3 DNA: TGTGCCAGCAGCCAAGGGTTGGGAGGAGGTCAAGCTAACTATGGCTACACCTTC
D gene: TRBD1; clone size: .; V gene: TRBV25-1; J gene: TRBJ2-7; CDR3 protein: CASSLTGGSSYEQYF; CDR3 DNA: TGTGCCAGCAGCCTGACAGGGGGAAGCTCCTACGAGCAGTACTTC
D gene: .; clone size: .; V gene: TRBV21-1; J gene: TRBJ1-5; CDR3 protein: CASSKVGQGYSNQPQHF; CDR3 DNA: TGTGCCAGCAGCAAAGTCGGGCAGGGATATAGCAATCAGCCCCAGCATTTT
D gene: TRBD2; clone size: .; V gene: TRBV6-4; J gene: TRBJ2-7; CDR3 protein: CASSDSTVLAVYEQYF; CDR3 DNA: TGTGCCAGCAGTGACTCTACGGTACTAGCGGTCTACGAGCAGTACTTC
D gene: .; clone size: once; V gene: TRBV6-5; J gene: TRBJ1-5; CDR3 protein: CASSPRGIGGEPQHF; CDR3 DNA: TGTGCCAGCAGCCCAAGGGGGATTGGGGGGGAGCCCCAGCATTTT
D gene: TRBD1; clone size: .; V gene: TRBV10-3; J gene: TRBJ1-1; CDR3 protein: CAIAPGGSTEAFF; CDR3 DNA: TGTGCCATCGCGCCAGGGGGGAGCACTGAAGCTTTCTTT
D gene: TRBD2; clone size: .; V gene: TRBV10-2; J gene: TRBJ2-1; CDR3 protein: CASTPAGGGNEQFF; CDR3 DNA: TGCGCCAGCACCCCAGCGGGAGGGGGCAATGAGCAGTTCTTC
D gene: .; clone size: .; V gene: TRBV5-1; J gene: TRBJ2-3; CDR3 protein: CASSLGGGQSTDTQYF; CDR3 DNA: TGCGCCAGCAGCTTGGGCGGGGGACAAAGCACAGATACGCAGTATTTT
D gene: TRBD2; clone size: .; V gene: TRBV11-3; J gene: TRBJ2-1; CDR3 protein: CASSPLAGVNHEQFF; CDR3 DNA: TGTGCCAGCAGCCCACTAGCGGGAGTGAACCATGAGCAGTTCTTC
D gene: .; clone size: .; V gene: TRBV9; J gene: TRBJ2-7; CDR3 protein: CASSVGSRPSDYEQYF; CDR3 DNA: TGTGCCAGCAGCGTAGGGAGTCGCCCCAGCGACTACGAGCAGTACTTC
D gene: .; clone size: .; V gene: TRBV7-8; J gene: TRBJ2-7; CDR3 protein: CASSRTTYEQYF; CDR3 DNA: TGTGCCAGCAGCCGAACTACCTACGAGCAGTACTTC
D gene: TRBD1; clone size: .; V gene: TRBV15; J gene: TRBJ1-2; CDR3 protein: CATSPLPGQGTNYGYTF; CDR3 DNA: TGTGCCACCAGCCCACTACCGGGACAGGGGACTAACTATGGCTACACCTTC
D gene: TRBD1; clone size: .; V gene: TRBV6-5; J gene: TRBJ1-5; CDR3 protein: CASSYGTGGREPQHF; CDR3 DNA: TGTGCCAGCAGTTATGGGACAGGGGGACGGGAGCCCCAGCATTTT
D gene: .; clone size: .; V gene: TRBV9; J gene: TRBJ1-1; CDR3 protein: CASSVGGPNTEAFF; CDR3 DNA: TGTGCCAGCAGCGTGGGGGGGCCAAACACTGAAGCTTTCTTT
D gene: .; clone size: .; V gene: TRBV4-1; J gene: TRBJ1-4; CDR3 protein: CASSRGGAGARQGNEKLFF; CDR3 DNA: TGCGCCAGCAGCCGAGGGGGGGCAGGGGCGCGTCAGGGTAATGAAAAACTGTTTTTT
D gene: TRBD2; clone size: .; V gene: TRBV3-1/TRBV3-2; J gene: TRBJ2-1; CDR3 protein: CASSQAPGLAGVSEQFF; CDR3 DNA: TGTGCCAGCAGCCAAGCCCCGGGACTAGCGGGAGTTAGTGAGCAGTTCTTC
D gene: .; clone size: .; V gene: TRBV7-2; J gene: TRBJ2-3; CDR3 protein: CASSQWGGPLPDTQYF; CDR3 DNA: TGTGCCAGCAGCCAGTGGGGGGGGCCCCTCCCAGATACGCAGTATTTT
D gene: TRBD1; clone size: .; V gene: TRBV6-5; J gene: TRBJ1-4; CDR3 protein: CASSYKGAREKLFF; CDR3 DNA: TGTGCCAGCAGTTACAAGGGGGCGCGAGAAAAACTGTTTTTT
D gene: .; clone size: .; V gene: TRBV5-1; J gene: TRBJ2-3; CDR3 protein: CASSFSDHTDTQYF; CDR3 DNA: TGCGCCAGCAGCTTTAGCGACCACACAGATACGCAGTATTTT
D gene: .; clone size: .; V gene: TRBV6-6; J gene: TRBJ2-2; CDR3 protein: CASSLTGWGTGELFF; CDR3 DNA: TGTGCCAGCAGTCTCACAGGGTGGGGGACCGGGGAGCTGTTTTTT
D gene: TRBD2; clone size: .; V gene: TRBV29-1; J gene: TRBJ2-1; CDR3 protein: CSVGPREGYNEQFF; CDR3 DNA: TGCAGCGTTGGCCCGCGGGAGGGCTACAATGAGCAGTTCTTC
D gene: .; clone size: .; V gene: TRBV27; J gene: TRBJ2-4; CDR3 protein: CASSSIAENKNIQYF; CDR3 DNA: TGTGCCAGCAGTTCAATAGCGGAAAACAAAAACATTCAGTACTTC
D gene: .; clone size: .; V gene: TRBV30; J gene: TRBJ1-2; CDR3 protein: CAWLRGRPQPNYGYTF; CDR3 DNA: TGTGCCTGGCTGCGGGGCAGACCCCAACCAAACTATGGCTACACCTTC
D gene: .; clone size: .; V gene: TRBV4-3; J gene: TRBJ2-6; CDR3 protein: CASSLMGPIQTSGANVLTF; CDR3 DNA: TGCGCCAGCAGCCTGATGGGGCCAATCCAAACCTCTGGGGCCAACGTCCTGACTTTC
D gene: .; clone size: .; V gene: TRBV7-9; J gene: TRBJ2-2; CDR3 protein: CASRVGGGELFF; CDR3 DNA: TGTGCCAGCAGAGTCGGCGGGGGGGAGCTGTTTTTT
D gene: .; clone size: .; V gene: TRBV6-2/TRBV6-3; J gene: TRBJ1-3; CDR3 protein: CASSTNERGGNTIYF; CDR3 DNA: TGTGCCAGCAGTACCAACGAGAGAGGGGGAAACACCATATATTTT
D gene: .; clone size: .; V gene: TRBV4-3; J gene: TRBJ2-2; CDR3 protein: CASSQDPGLWQTITGELFF; CDR3 DNA: TGCGCCAGCAGCCAAGATCCCGGTCTCTGGCAGACAATCACCGGGGAGCTGTTTTTT
D gene: .; clone size: .; V gene: TRBV5-4; J gene: TRBJ2-3; CDR3 protein: CASSLGQGVDTQYF; CDR3 DNA: TGTGCCAGCAGCTTGGGGCAGGGTGTTGATACGCAGTATTTT
D gene: TRBD1; clone size: once; V gene: TRBV5-1; J gene: TRBJ1-1; CDR3 protein: CASSEGAGNTEAFF; CDR3 DNA: TGCGCCAGCAGCGAGGGGGCCGGGAACACTGAAGCTTTCTTT
D gene: .; clone size: .; V gene: TRBV19; J gene: TRBJ2-1; CDR3 protein: CASSMWGEPHNEQFF; CDR3 DNA: TGTGCCAGTAGTATGTGGGGGGAGCCTCACAATGAGCAGTTCTTC
D gene: TRBD1; clone size: .; V gene: TRBV4-2; J gene: TRBJ1-2; CDR3 protein: CASSPLTDRGNLYGYTF; CDR3 DNA: TGTGCCAGCAGCCCACTGACGGACAGGGGGAATTTGTATGGCTACACCTTC
D gene: .; clone size: few; V gene: TRBV9; J gene: TRBJ1-2; CDR3 protein: CASSPGPDYGYTF; CDR3 DNA: TGTGCCAGCAGCCCTGGGCCTGACTATGGCTACACCTTC
D gene: .; clone size: .; V gene: TRBV7-8; J gene: TRBJ1-2; CDR3 protein: CASSLGQAPNYGYTF; CDR3 DNA: TGTGCCAGCAGCTTAGGACAGGCGCCTAACTATGGCTACACCTTC